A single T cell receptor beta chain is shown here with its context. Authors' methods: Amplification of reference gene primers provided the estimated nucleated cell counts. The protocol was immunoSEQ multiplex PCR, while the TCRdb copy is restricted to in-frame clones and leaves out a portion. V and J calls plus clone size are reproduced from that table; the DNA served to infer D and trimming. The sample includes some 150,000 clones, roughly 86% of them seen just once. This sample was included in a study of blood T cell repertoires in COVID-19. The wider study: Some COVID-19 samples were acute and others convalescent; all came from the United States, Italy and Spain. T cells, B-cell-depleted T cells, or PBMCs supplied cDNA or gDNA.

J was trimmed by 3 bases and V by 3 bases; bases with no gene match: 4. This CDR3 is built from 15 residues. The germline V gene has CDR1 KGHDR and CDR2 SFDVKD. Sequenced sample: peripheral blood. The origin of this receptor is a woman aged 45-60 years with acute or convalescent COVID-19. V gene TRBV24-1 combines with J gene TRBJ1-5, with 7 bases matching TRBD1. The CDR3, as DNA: TGTGCCACCAGTGATCATGACAGGGACAATCAGCCCCAGCATTTT. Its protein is CATSDHDRDNQPQHF.